The 32 T cell receptor beta chains reported below all come from one sample, sequenced in a study of T cells in Graves' hyperthyroidism and ophthalmopathy. RNA transcripts provided the source from which TCR beta CDR3 regions were amplified. First-round RT-PCR of the TCR CDR3 relied on the HTBI primer set. Using its own MiXCR run on the multiplex PCR reads, TCRdb lists one record per CDR3 protein. The sample records approximately 720,000 distinct CDR3 sequences, around 20% being singletons. Material for sequencing was blood. The receptors originated from a woman aged 45-65 years with Graves' hyperthyroidism that later progressed to Graves' ophthalmopathy.

This clonotype was picked up many times. The V gene is TRBV5-1, the J gene TRBJ2-7; D is perhaps TRBD1 or TRBD2 (6 bases each). V lost 3 bases and J 2 bases, leaving 15 bases between the germline ends. Germline V gene lookup returns CDR1 SGHRS and CDR2 YFSETQ. The CDR3 has 15 amino acids. The CDR3 DNA reads TGCGCCAGCAGCTCGGAGGGGGGACGGCCCTACGAGCAGTACTTC. Translating it yields CASSSEGGRPYEQYF.

This clonotype came up many times. The chain recombines TRBV11-2 with TRBJ2-3, with unresolved D. V was pared by 2 bases and J by 6 bases, with 9 bases between. This CDR3 is 13 amino acids long. Germline CDR1 reads SGHAT; CDR2 reads FQNNGV. CDR3 nucleotide sequence: TGTGCCAGCAGCTTACCCCCAGCCGATACGCAGTATTTT. It specifies CASSLPPADTQYF.

This clonotype was counted many times. The chain combines TRBV12-3 or TRBV12-4 with TRBJ1-1; D ambiguous. This CDR3 is 12 amino acids long. The V end was cut by 5 bases, the J end by 7 bases, with 11 bases between. CDR3 loop: CASSLGRIEAFF. The CDR3 bases are TGTGCCAGCAGTCTCGGACGGATTGAAGCTTTCTTT.

About this clonotype: A much larger clonotype is one base distant, so this may be a read error. The V gene is TRBV3-1, the J gene TRBJ1-1; D is perhaps TRBD1 (6 bases). V lost 5 bases to trimming and J lost 4 bases, with 14 bases between them. The CDR3 is 14 amino acids. CDR1 and CDR2 from the germline V gene are LGHDT and YNNKEL (reference sequence). In nucleotides, the CDR3 is TGTGCCAGCAGCGCCCGGGACAAGAGCACTGAAGCTTTCTTT. This codes for CASSARDKSTEAFF. Full variable domain (missing parts from reference TRBV3-1 and TRBJ1-1): DTAVSQTPKYLVTQMGNDKSIKCEQNLGHDTMYWYKQDSKKFLKIMFSYNNKELIINETVPNRFSPKSPDKAHLNLHINSLELGDSAVYFCASSARDKSTEAFFGQGTRLTVV.

Concerning this clonotype itself: The junction shows a germline mismatch at one end, possibly a read error. The chain combines TRBV5-5 with TRBJ1-4; perhaps TRBD1 as D (5 bases). This CDR3 has 17 amino acids. Germline CDR1 reads SGHKS; CDR2 reads YYEKEE (reference sequence). This CDR3 reads CASSLGPMAATNEKLFF. As DNA, the CDR3 is TGTGCCAGCAGTTTGGGGCCAATGGCCGCAACTAATGAAAAACTGTTTTTT.

This clonotype has a count of ten or more. CDR3 DNA sequence: TGTGCCAGCTCACCAGGGGCGCGCACCGGGGAGCTGTTTTTT. Translated: CASSPGARTGELFF. V gene TRBV18 combines with J gene TRBJ2-2; weak D call: TRBD1 (5 bases). V was clipped by 2 bases and J by 4 bases, with 8 bases between them. This CDR3 spans 14 amino acids. CDR1 KGHSH and CDR2 LQKENI come from the germline V gene.

This clonotype was seen many times. The chain joins TRBV3-1 to TRBJ2-2, with D perhaps matching TRBD1 (5 bases). There are 13 residues in the CDR3. CDR1 and CDR2 from the germline V gene are LGHDT and YNNKEL (reference sequence). With 4 bases removed from V and 4 bases from J, the gap between germline ends came to 7 bases. CDR3 loop: CASSPTGTGELFF. The CDR3 region has the DNA TGTGCCAGCAGCCCCACAGGCACCGGGGAGCTGTTTTTT.

This clonotype was detected only a few times. V usage is TRBV18 and J usage is TRBJ2-7; TRBD1 aligns across 7 bases. The CDR3 consists of 14 residues. V dropped 3 bases and J dropped 0; count of bases not matched to a gene: 2. Germline CDR1 reads KGHSH; CDR2 reads LQKENI. As DNA, the CDR3 is TGTGCCAGCTCACCGGGGGACAGCTCCTACGAGCAGTACTTC. This gives the protein CASSPGDSSYEQYF.

The sample holds a few counts of this clonotype. Here the CDR3 reads CASSGYVDLENTEAFF. The CDR3 nucleotides read TGTGCCAGTAGCGGCTATGTGGATTTGGAGAACACTGAAGCTTTCTTT. This rearrangement joins TRBV19 to TRBJ1-1, with D unresolved. The CDR3 length is 16 residues. Per the germline V gene, CDR1 is LNHDA and CDR2 is SQIVND (reference sequence). V lost 6 bases, J lost 1 base, and 18 bases lay in between.

A few counts support this clonotype. The chain uses TRBV19 and TRBJ2-7, with D uncertain. The germline gives CDR1 LNHDA, CDR2 SQIVND (reference sequence). The V gene lost 5 bases and the J gene lost 2 bases, with 13 bases spanning the gap. The CDR3 totals 14 residues. CDR3 DNA: TGTGCCAGTAGTGACCCAGACACCGCCTACGAGCAGTACTTC. Protein product: CASSDPDTAYEQYF.

This clonotype appeared once. One end of the junction fails to match germline, which may point to a read error. The rearrangement uses TRBV20-1 and TRBJ2-1; D is uncertain. Germline V lookup: CDR1 DFQATT, CDR2 SNEGSKA (reference sequence). The CDR3 consists of 10 residues. The CDR3 bases are TGCAGTGCCGAGGACCGTCAGCAGTCCTTC. This gives the protein CSAEDRQQSF.

In its sample, this clonotype was seen many times. This sequence joins TRBV20-1 and TRBJ2-3; no clear D gene. Deletions cut 2 bases from V and 3 bases from J, with 15 bases between. Germline V gene lookup returns CDR1 DFQATT and CDR2 SNEGSKA (reference sequence). The CDR3 is 15 residues long. The CDR3 sequence is CSARTPRRVTDTQYF. CDR3 DNA sequence: TGCAGTGCTAGAACACCGCGCCGGGTAACAGATACGCAGTATTTT.

V is TRBV5-4 and J is TRBJ2-2; D ambiguous. V gave up 0 bases and J gave up 0 bases, with 9 bases separating them. The CDR3 runs 16 residues. CDR1 and CDR2 from the germline V gene are SGHNT and YYREEE (reference sequence). CDR3 nucleotide sequence: TGTGCCAGCAGCTTGGACAGATTCGCGAACACCGGGGAGCTGTTTTTT. Encoded protein: CASSLDRFANTGELFF.

This chain joins TRBV5-4 and TRBJ2-1, with D possibly being TRBD1 (5 bases). Between the trimmed V and J ends, which lost 4 bases and 0 bases, there was a span of 17 bases. This CDR3 is 17 amino acids long. CDR1 is SGHNT, CDR2 YYREEE, per germline (reference sequence). Written as DNA, the CDR3 is TGTGCCAGCAGCCAGGTTCAGGGTCCGAGCTCCTACAATGAGCAGTTCTTC. Translated, it gives CASSQVQGPSSYNEQFF.

Of note for this clonotype: A junction end diverges from the germline sequence, so it may reflect a read error. The chain has TRBV3-1 and TRBJ2-1; unclear D gene. In germline, CDR1 is LGHDT, CDR2 YNNKEL (reference sequence). The CDR3 contains 13 residues. The CDR3 DNA reads TGTGCCAGCAGCCAAGATATCGGTAATGAGCGGTTCTTC. Translation: CASSQDIGNERFF.

This clonotype has at least ten counts. The V gene is TRBV10-1, the J gene TRBJ2-2, with D perhaps assigned TRBD1 or TRBD2 (6 bases each). The CDR3 has 18 amino acids. Germline V CDR1 and CDR2: WNHNN, SYGVQD (reference sequence). The V gene lost 0 bases and the J gene lost 3 bases, with 17 bases spanning the gap. For the CDR3, the DNA is TGCGCCAGCAGTGAGTCCGTGGGGGGCCTCGGCGACACCGGGGAGCTGTTTTTT. This encodes CASSESVGGLGDTGELFF.

On this clonotype: It may be a read error: a sequence one base away is much more abundant. This sequence joins TRBV27 and TRBJ1-1; D remains unclear. The CDR3 covers 13 residues. Germline CDR1 is MNHEY and CDR2 is SMNVEV (reference sequence). The CDR3 reads CASRPLRNTKAFF. The CDR3 DNA is TGTGCCAGCCGCCCCCTACGGAACACTAAAGCTTTCTTT.

This clonotype was detected ten times or more. This chain connects TRBV18 to TRBJ2-7, with unresolved D. The ends were cut back, 1 base at V and 5 bases at J, with 12 bases in the middle. The CDR3 runs 14 residues. Per germline, CDR1 KGHSH and CDR2 LQKENI. CDR3 loop: CASSPREGLNEQYF. In DNA form, the CDR3 reads TGTGCCAGCTCACCACGAGAAGGGTTAAACGAGCAGTACTTC.

This clonotype was seen more than once but under ten times. The rearrangement links TRBV2 to TRBJ1-4, with 9 bases lining up with TRBD1. CDR3 length: 12 residues. Looked up from germline, CDR1 is SNHLY and CDR2 is FYNNEI. The V and J ends lost 6 bases and 14 bases, in that order; junction bases with no gene match: 7. CDR3 sequence: CASRGQGTPLFF. The CDR3 DNA sequence: TGTGCCAGCAGGGGACAGGGAACACCTCTGTTTTTT.

There are many counts of this clonotype. The chain uses TRBV2 and TRBJ2-3, with TRBD1 as a possible D gene (5 bases). Trimming cost V 6 bases and J 4 bases, with 11 bases left between them. Germline V CDR1 and CDR2: SNHLY, FYNNEI. The CDR3 is made up of 13 amino acids. The CDR3 spells CASRDILADTQYF. In nucleotides, the CDR3 is TGTGCCAGCAGGGACATTCTCGCAGATACGCAGTATTTT.

The V gene is TRBV7-9, the J gene TRBJ2-7; 9 nucleotides align to TRBD1. J gave up 6 bases and V 6 bases, and 6 bases lay outside the gene matches. Germline values: CDR1 SEHNR, CDR2 FQNEAQ (reference sequence). This CDR3 region has 13 residues. CDR3 coding DNA: TGTGCCAGCAGTAGGACAGGGGATAGCGAGCAGTACTTC. Translation: CASSRTGDSEQYF. Full variable domain (outside the CDR3, taken from reference TRBV7-9 and TRBJ2-7): DTGVSQNPRHKITKRGQNVTFRCDPISEHNRLYWYRQTLGQGPEFLTYFQNEAQLEKSRLLSDRFSAERPKGSFSTLEIQRTEQGDSAMYLCASSRTGDSEQYFGPGTRLTVT.

This clonotype came up many times. The rearrangement joins TRBV2 to TRBJ2-6; TRBD1 aligns across 8 bases. This CDR3 has 17 residues. Germline values: CDR1 SNHLY, CDR2 FYNNEI. J was trimmed by 3 bases and V by 3 bases; bases with no gene match: 7. Here the CDR3 reads CASSDPTGGIGANVLTF. DNA for the CDR3: TGTGCCAGCAGTGACCCTACAGGGGGAATTGGGGCCAACGTCCTGACTTTC. The full variable domain, its missing parts supplied by reference TRBV2 and TRBJ2-6, is EPEVTQTPSHQVTQMGQEVILRCVPISNHLYFYWYRQILGQKVEFLVSFYNNEISEKSEIFDDQFSVERPDGSNFTLKIRSTKLEDSAMYFCASSDPTGGIGANVLTFGAGSRLTVL.

The V gene is TRBV11-2, the J gene TRBJ2-1; 14 bases align to TRBD2. The CDR3 is 19 amino acids. Germline CDR1 is SGHAT and CDR2 is FQNNGV. V shed 2 bases and J 0 bases; nucleotides not matched to a gene: 6. CDR3 protein: CASSLLGLAGVDSYNEQFF. DNA of the CDR3: TGTGCCAGCAGCTTACTGGGACTAGCGGGGGTAGACTCCTACAATGAGCAGTTCTTC. The full variable domain, in which reference TRBV11-2 and TRBJ2-1 provide the parts outside the CDR3, is EAGVAQSPRYKIIEKRQSVAFWCNPISGHATLYWYQQILGQGPKLLIQFQNNGVVDDSQLPKDRFSAERLKGVDSTLKIQPAKLEDSAVYLCASSLLGLAGVDSYNEQFFGPGTRLTVL.

This clonotype was found a few times. This chain connects TRBV9 to TRBJ2-7; D is possibly TRBD1 (6 bases). V was trimmed by 4 bases and J by 3 bases, leaving 14 bases between them. This CDR3 spans 14 amino acids. CDR1 and CDR2 (germline): SGDLS, YYNGEE. Here the CDR3 reads CASSPRTDLYEQYF. As DNA, the CDR3 is TGTGCCAGCAGCCCGAGGACAGATCTCTACGAGCAGTACTTC.

This clonotype has a handful of counts. The chain couples TRBV7-9 to TRBJ2-1, with TRBD2 matching 8 bases. The CDR3 is 16 amino acids. The germline CDR1 and CDR2 sequences are SEHNR and FQNEAQ (reference sequence). J lost 7 bases, V lost 1 base, and 9 bases had no gene match. CDR3 protein: CASSLVGGGYANEQFF. DNA of the CDR3: TGTGCCAGCAGCTTAGTAGGCGGGGGGTATGCAAATGAGCAGTTCTTC.

This clonotype was detected only a few times. V usage is TRBV7-9 and J usage is TRBJ1-5; D remains ambiguous. Germline V CDR1 and CDR2: SEHNR, FQNEAQ (reference sequence). This CDR3 has 14 residues. V dropped 1 base and J dropped 6 bases, with 10 bases sitting between them. The DNA for the CDR3 is TGTGCCAGCAGCTTAGTCCGGGGAGGTCAGCCCCAGCATTTT. Residues: CASSLVRGGQPQHF.

At least ten counts were recorded for this clonotype. The CDR3 region is CSAQPGEETQYF. Here the CDR3 DNA reads TGCAGTGCTCAGCCAGGGGAAGAGACCCAGTACTTC. The chain has TRBV20-1 and TRBJ2-5; tentative D call: TRBD1 (6 bases). Between the trimmed V and J ends, which lost 5 bases and 3 bases, there was a span of 10 bases. This CDR3 contains 12 residues. The germline V gene has CDR1 DFQATT and CDR2 SNEGSKA (reference sequence).

This sequence joins TRBV6-1 and TRBJ2-3; the match to TRBD2 covers 8 bases. CDR3 size: 16 residues. The V gene end was trimmed by 6 bases and the J gene end by 0 bases; junction bases not matched to a gene: 8. CDR1 MNHNS and CDR2 SASEGT come from the germline V gene. CDR3 residues: CASSRKVAGSTDTQYF. The CDR3 DNA reads as TGTGCCAGCAGCCGGAAGGTAGCGGGGAGCACAGATACGCAGTATTTT.

In this sample, this clonotype turned up a few times. The chain is built from TRBV5-8 and TRBJ2-1, with D perhaps matching TRBD1 (6 bases). This CDR3 has 13 amino acids. V lost 4 bases and J lost 6, with 11 bases in between. The V gene's germline CDR1 is SGHTS and CDR2 YDEGEE. The CDR3 coding sequence is TGTGCCAGCAGCACCGGACAGTCCAATGAGCAGTTCTTC. Translating gives CASSTGQSNEQFF. Using reference TRBV5-8 and TRBJ2-1 for the parts outside the CDR3, the full variable domain is EAGVTQSPTHLIKTRGQQATLRCSPISGHTSVYWYQQALGLGLQFLLWYDEGEERNRGNFPPRFSGRQFPNYSSELNVNALELEDSALYLCASSTGQSNEQFFGPGTRLTVL.

The chain recombines TRBV12-3 or TRBV12-4 with TRBJ1-2; D ambiguous. The CDR3 sequence is 13 residues long. V lost 4 bases, J lost 4 bases, and 10 bases lay in between. The DNA for the CDR3 is TGTGCCAGCAGTTCGGCACCTTCCTATGGCTACACCTTC. It translates to CASSSAPSYGYTF.

The chain employs TRBV6-2 or TRBV6-3 and TRBJ1-5, with TRBD1 matching over 7 bases. The CDR3 totals 15 residues. Germline-derived CDR1 and CDR2 are MNHEY and SVGEGT. Unmatched junction bases numbered 6, after V lost 6 bases and J lost 1 base. CDR3 loop: CASRWGRGSNQPQHF. CDR3 coding DNA: TGTGCCAGCAGGTGGGGCAGGGGGAGCAATCAGCCCCAGCATTTT.

This clonotype appeared many times. V is TRBV7-2 and J is TRBJ2-3; 9 nucleotides agree with TRBD2. Germline-derived CDR1 and CDR2 are SGHTA and FQGNSA. The CDR3 covers 17 residues. Losses at the gene ends were 3 bases for V and 0 bases for J; bases not matched to a gene: 7. CDR3 residues: CASSLGGTSHSTDTQYF. The CDR3 nucleotides are TGTGCCAGCAGCTTGGGGGGGACTAGCCATAGCACAGATACGCAGTATTTT.